The clone carrying this TCR beta chain was recorded many times. This CDR3 is 16 amino acids long. CDR1 SGHTA and CDR2 FQGNSA come from the germline V gene. The germline V and J ends were trimmed by 6 bases and 0 bases, with 18 bases remaining between them. These data come from a study of Graves' ophthalmopathy and Graves' hyperthyroidism. TCR beta CDR3 regions were amplified from RNA transcripts. Following a first-round RT-PCR that used HTBI primers, a second-round multiplex PCR was carried out. TCRdb re-derived calls from the multiplex PCR reads in MiXCR, one entry per CDR3 protein. Of 300,000 to 400,000 distinct CDR3 sequences listed, about a sixth are singletons.

Sequencing was performed on peripheral blood. The clonotype was recovered from an adult woman with stable Graves' hyperthyroidism. This chain joins TRBV7-2 and TRBJ2-7; the D gene is possibly TRBD1 (5 bases). CDR3 DNA sequence: TGTGCCAGCAGTAAAGGGTTAAGGGGAACCTCCTACGAGCAGTACTTC. It is translated as CASSKGLRGTSYEQYF.